Sequencing of this T cell receptor (beta chain) was carried out in a study of T cell responses to AZD1222 COVID-19 vaccine (dated by TCRdb to the early 2020s). For context, the study as a whole: AZD1222 recipients whose second dose came at about 4 weeks and those whose second dose came at about 12 weeks were combined into one group, since spike-specific TCR depth and breadth did not differ between the two schedules. TCR sequencing covered approximately 230 trial participants: around 210 given two doses of AZD1222 and approximately 26 given two doses of MenACWY control vaccine. Trial participants were enrolled into age subgroups of 18-55, 56-69 and 70-plus years, which contained roughly 140, 27 and 60 TCR-sequenced participants, respectively.

Remarks on this clone: The clone's antigen remains unknown. The input lacks base qualities; no much larger clone sits a single base away.

Interpreted using the paper, the time point label stands for: baseline before first vaccination. The vaccinee samples were drawn from two UK trials, COV001 and COV002, one of which was a single-blind randomized controlled phase 2/3 trial testing AZD1222 (ChAdOx1 nCoV-19) in healthy adults. For TCRbeta chain sequencing, PBMC samples from trial participants were taken at day 0 and at day 28 after the second dose. The paper as a whole reports these results and caveats: After two AZD1222 doses, both the breadth and the depth of spike-specific TCRs were significantly higher than at day 0 and than in MenACWY recipients. Conclusions about previously exposed vaccinees are limited, since just 6 or 7 AZD1222 recipients were seropositive for SARS-CoV-2 at baseline. Vaccine-associated CD4 TCRs spanned the whole spike protein, with dominant responses in regions 160-218 and 743-854. In the small 56-69-year group, the increase in depth fell short of significance, most likely because of low power. Because no day 14 peak-response samples were available, the repertoires could be characterized only after the peak T cell response. Epitopes outside the regions mutated in the B.1.351 and B.1.1.7 variants were reportedly recognized by nearly half of the unique spike-specific TCRs. Participants were mostly white British and included more females than males, and it was suggested by the authors that clonal diversity may have been underestimated.

The CDR3 regions of human TCRbeta chains were subjected to immunosequencing. In the original analysis: TCRs in the repertoires were compared against a reference library of SARS-CoV-2-specific TCRs that had been generated with the MIRA antigen-specificity platform. Breadth meant the fraction of unique TCRs that were SARS-CoV-2-associated, whereas depth meant the fraction of total T cells that were SARS-CoV-2-associated. Each spike-specific TCR was assigned to its reactive spike region and to a CD4 or CD8 class using the MIRA data. Log10-transformed breadth and depth values were compared by one-way ANOVA with Sidak's multiple comparisons tests. Sourced from immuneACCESS, this table was stored by TCRdb with only in-frame sequences that have V and J called. A share of the clones is absent; for the studies checked, an unresolved V gene accounts for under half, and the remainder has no known explanation. V, J and clone size are those of that table, while D and trimming were read from the DNA. A total of roughly 100,000 clones appear in this sample, over 75% of them only once. The leading ten clones occupy more than 6.5% of the sample.

From the cysteine up to the phenylalanine, the CDR3 has a length of 16 residues. Just CDR3 DNA is preserved here, 48 bases in frame from base 1. Germline trimming: 5 bases from V, 3 bases from J; junction bases outside gene matches: 10. The germline V gene (reference sequence) gives CDR1 as LNHDA and CDR2 as SQIVND. Sample: peripheral blood, taken on day 0 of AZD1222 vaccination. The chain employs TRBV19 and TRBJ1-5; the central 7 bases match TRBD1. The receptor's source is an adult in good health. In nucleotide form, the sequence is TGTGCCAGTAGTTTTTCCGGGACAGTACTCAATCAGCCCCAGCATTTT. It translates to CASSFSGTVLNQPQHF.